This T cell receptor (beta chain) was sequenced during a study of T cells after posttransplantation cyclophosphamide. TCRdb keeps only in-frame clones here, not all; method: immunoSEQ multiplex PCR. There are several thousand clones in the sample, none observed a single time. V was trimmed by 5 bases and J by 7 bases, leaving 12 bases between them. This CDR3 region has 14 residues. CDR1 and CDR2 from the germline V gene are MNHEY and SMNVEV (reference sequence). Study-wide results and limits: Later post-transplant blood repertoires were often dominated by donor CD8+ memory clones. After PTCy, TRB diversity resembled that of CNI/methotrexate controls. Skin or GI-infiltrating T cells shared few TRB sequences with blood.

This clone was seen many times. Its antigen is currently unknown. Busulfan-fludarabine conditioning, marrow transplant, and cyclophosphamide on days +3 and +4 were administered. The chain carries TRBV27 and TRBJ1-6, with a possible D match to TRBD1 (6 bases). The source was PBMCs, collected roughly 340 days after allogeneic stem cell transplant with posttransplant cyclophosphamide. The receptor was isolated from a male patient aged 50 to 60 who received an allogeneic stem cell transplant from a related donor and was CMV-positive. These T cells may partly come from the graft donor. The CDR3: CASSPHRENSPLHF. CDR3 DNA sequence: TGTGCCAGCAGTCCGCACAGGGAGAATTCACCCCTCCACTTT.